What follows are 10 T cell receptor beta chains derived from one specimen sequenced in a study of T cells after yellow fever vaccination. TCRdb re-derived calls from the 5' RACE reads in MiXCR, one entry per CDR3 protein. Here the sample spans roughly 140,000 distinct CDR3 sequences, 6.5% to 8.5% being singletons. Sequenced here: CD4+ T cells sorted from PBMCs, sampled 5 days after the yellow fever booster vaccination. The receptor set was obtained from a man aged 25 to 40 who received the YFV17D yellow fever vaccine.

In this sample, this clonotype turned up many times. CDR3 sequence (DNA): TGTGCCAGCAGCTTAAGGACTAGCGGGAGTGCGAACACCGGGGAGCTGTTTTTT. Its translation is CASSLRTSGSANTGELFF. V gene TRBV7-8 combines with J gene TRBJ2-2; 13 nucleotides agree with TRBD2. This CDR3 region has 18 residues. Trimming cost V 2 bases and J 0 bases; bases outside gene matches: 3. Looked up from germline, CDR1 is SGHVS and CDR2 is FQNEAQ.

Ten or more counts support this clonotype. CDR3 sequence reads: CASSGMSGLDNEQFF. The CDR3 DNA is TGCGCCAGCAGTGGGATGAGCGGCTTAGACAATGAGCAGTTCTTC. The chain combines TRBV10-1 with TRBJ2-1; D is perhaps TRBD2 (5 bases). Trimming took off 4 bases at V and 5 bases at J, with 15 bases between the two ends. The CDR3 has 15 amino acids. CDR1 and CDR2 (germline): WNHNN, SYGVQD (reference sequence).

Only a few counts were recorded for this clonotype. CDR3 nucleotides: TGTGCCAGCAGTCCCACACCCGGGAGTTCCTACAATGAGCAGTTCTTC. As protein: CASSPTPGSSYNEQFF. The chain carries TRBV5-4 and TRBJ2-1; tentatively, D is TRBD2 (6 bases). From germline, CDR1 is SGHNT and CDR2 YYREEE (reference sequence). This CDR3 has 16 amino acids. Between the trimmed V and J ends, which lost 5 bases and 1 base, there was a span of 16 bases. Combining the CDR3 with reference TRBV5-4 and TRBJ2-1 gives the whole variable domain ETGVTQSPTHLIKTRGQQVTLRCSSQSGHNTVSWYQQALGQGPQFIFQYYREEENGRGNFPPRFSGLQFPNYSSELNVNALELDDSALYLCASSPTPGSSYNEQFFGPGTRLTVL.

This clonotype was seen repeatedly, ten times or more. This chain uses TRBV7-2 with TRBJ2-2, with D possibly TRBD1 on 7 matching bases. V lost 5 bases to trimming and J lost 7 bases, with 17 bases between them. CDR1 and CDR2 (germline): SGHTA, FQGNSA. The CDR3 consists of 15 residues. CDR3 nucleotide sequence: TGTGCCAGCAGCGCGGGGACAGCTTATCTCGGGGAGCTGTTTTTT. Translation gives CASSAGTAYLGELFF.

This clonotype appeared many times. V is TRBV19 and J is TRBJ1-5; a possible D gene is TRBD1 (6 bases). CDR1 LNHDA and CDR2 SQIVND come from the germline V gene (reference sequence). V was cut by 7 bases and J by 6 bases, with 25 bases left in between. The CDR3 is 17 residues long. The CDR3 DNA sequence: TGTGCCAGTACCCTATGGGGGGGCCATCGCAATAGTCAGCCCCAGCATTTT. The encoded protein is CASTLWGGHRNSQPQHF.

This clonotype was recorded at least ten times. The genes are TRBV6-6 and TRBJ2-5, with D unresolved. CDR3 length equals 13 residues. V was shortened by 2 bases and J by 5 bases, with 9 bases between the two germline ends. Germline V gene lookup returns CDR1 MNHNY and CDR2 SVGAGI (reference sequence). The DNA of the CDR3 is TGTGCCAGCAGTTACGGGTTGGTTGAGACCCAGTACTTC. This translates into CASSYGLVETQYF.

This clonotype was seen ten or more times. The rearrangement links TRBV3-1 to TRBJ1-4, with D unresolved. Germline CDR1 and CDR2: LGHDT and YNNKEL (reference sequence). V was clipped by 3 bases and J by 6 bases, with 5 bases between them. This CDR3 comprises 12 residues. The CDR3 sequence is CASSQVDEKLFF. CDR3 bases: TGTGCCAGCAGCCAGGTCGATGAAAAACTGTTTTTT.

This clonotype was recorded at least ten times. This chain connects TRBV27 to TRBJ2-7; D gene unclear. The germline CDR1 and CDR2 sequences are MNHEY and SMNVEV (reference sequence). This CDR3 region has 15 residues. V was cut by 0 bases and J by 6 bases, with 15 bases left in between. The CDR3 loop reads CASSLSNQAYREQYF. Here the CDR3 DNA reads TGTGCCAGCAGTTTATCGAATCAGGCCTATCGCGAGCAGTACTTC.

This clonotype was seen ten or more times. The genes are TRBV28 and TRBJ2-2; the D gene is possibly TRBD2 (5 bases). The CDR3 has 15 residues. V was cut by 6 bases and J by 5 bases, with 16 bases left in between. The germline V gene has CDR1 MDHEN and CDR2 SYDVKM. The CDR3 is CASSRTRARTGELFF. As DNA, the CDR3 is TGTGCCAGCAGCCGAACTAGGGCGAGGACCGGGGAGCTGTTTTTT. Full variable domain (rest looked up from reference TRBV28 and TRBJ2-2): DVKVTQSSRYLVKRTGEKVFLECVQDMDHENMFWYRQDPGLGLRLIYFSYDVKMKEKGDIPEGYSVSREKKERFSLILESASTNQTSMYLCASSRTRARTGELFFGEGSRLTVL.

This clonotype was observed a handful of times. The rearrangement uses TRBV19 and TRBJ2-5, with 9 bases that match TRBD2. Germline CDR1 and CDR2: LNHDA and SQIVND (reference sequence). This CDR3 comprises 14 residues. The V gene end was trimmed by 4 bases and the J gene end by 3 bases; junction bases not matched to a gene: 3. The CDR3 region is CASSTVAGEETQYF. The CDR3 nucleotides are TGTGCCAGTAGTACCGTAGCGGGAGAAGAGACCCAGTACTTC.